This T cell receptor (beta chain) was recorded in a study of blood T cell repertoires in COVID-19. Turning to the study itself: Researchers got acute and convalescent COVID-19 samples from the United States, Italy and Spain. Nucleic acid was either cDNA or gDNA, and it came from T cells, B-cell-depleted T cells, or PBMCs.

The V and J ends lost 7 bases and 2 bases respectively, with 14 bases between them. From germline, CDR1 is MDHEN and CDR2 SYDVKM. The CDR3 length is 14 residues. Authors' processing steps: The authors estimated nucleated cell counts from reference gene primer amplification. TCRdb's table, derived via immunoSEQ multiplex PCR, lists solely in-frame clones and lacks some. That table furnishes V, J and clone size, whereas the DNA furnished D and trimming. The top ten clones hold roughly 6.2% of a sample with approximately 100,000 clones, 69% of them seen once. The V gene is TRBV28, the J gene TRBJ1-2; no clear D. Sequencing was performed on peripheral blood. The clonotype was recovered from a man aged 80 or over with acute or convalescent COVID-19. The CDR3 DNA follows: TGTGCCAGCACCTCAAGCTATTCGAACTATGGCTACACCTTC. This gives the protein CASTSSYSNYGYTF.